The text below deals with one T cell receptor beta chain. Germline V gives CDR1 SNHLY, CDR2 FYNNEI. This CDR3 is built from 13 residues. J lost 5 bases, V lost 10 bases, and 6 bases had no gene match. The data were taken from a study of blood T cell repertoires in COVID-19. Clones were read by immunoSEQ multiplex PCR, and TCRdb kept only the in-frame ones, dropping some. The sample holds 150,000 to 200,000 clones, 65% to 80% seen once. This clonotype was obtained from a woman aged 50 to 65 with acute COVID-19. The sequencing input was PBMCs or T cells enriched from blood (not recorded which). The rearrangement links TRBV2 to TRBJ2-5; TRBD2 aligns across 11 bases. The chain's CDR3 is CAILAGGRETQYF. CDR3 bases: TGTGCCATCTTAGCGGGGGGGCGTGAGACCCAGTACTTC. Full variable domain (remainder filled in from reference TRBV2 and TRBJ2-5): EPEVTQTPSHQVTQMGQEVILRCVPISNHLYFYWYRQILGQKVEFLVSFYNNEISEKSEIFDDQFSVERPDGSNFTLKIRSTKLEDSAMYFCAILAGGRETQYFGPGTRLLVL.